This record concerns one T cell receptor (beta chain) sequence. This entry comes from a study of cytomegalovirus exposure and HLA in healthy donors. The germline V and J ends were trimmed by 3 bases and 9 bases, with 12 bases remaining between them. Germline values: CDR1 SEHNR, CDR2 FQNEAQ (reference sequence). This CDR3 has 13 residues. Primers included in the PCR were 60 Vbeta and 13 Jbeta primers. Using immunoSEQ multiplex PCR, the repertoire was profiled, and TCRdb retains in-frame clones only, with some absent. This sample's table has about 200,000 clones. This rearrangement joins TRBV7-9 to TRBJ2-1; D not certain. Material: PBMCs. This clonotype was obtained from a girl aged 2 to 9 in good health and CMV-seropositive. The DNA of the CDR3 is TGTGCCAGCAGCTTCAAGCTACGGAGTGAGCAGTTCTTC. It is translated as CASSFKLRSEQFF.